Below, 25 T cell receptor beta chains from the same sample are listed, as sequenced in a study of vaccination effects on CD4 cells after COVID-19. Using immunoSEQ multiplex PCR, the repertoire was profiled, and TCRdb retains in-frame clones only, with some absent. This table has 30,000 to 40,000 clones, more than 55% appearing once. Their antigens remain unidentified. Before any sequencing was done, the ViraFEST assay used viral peptide pools to expand antigen-specific CD4+ T cells. CD4+ T cell isolation took place after 10 days of culture. All study participants received two doses of BNT162b2 or mRNA-1273 vaccine. Specimen: CD4+ T cells from PBMCs cultured with SARS-CoV-2 spike peptides, collected after COVID-19 vaccination. The source of these receptors is a human donor who received a COVID-19 vaccine.

The chain uses TRBV6-5 and TRBJ2-7; D is unclear. Germline V gives CDR1 MNHEY, CDR2 SVGAGI. V lost 7 bases to trimming and J lost 1 base, with 8 bases between them. The CDR3 length is 12 residues. The CDR3 DNA reads TGTGCCAGCATGTCCGGATCCTACGAGCAGTACTTC. Its protein is CASMSGSYEQYF.

The V call is TRBV12-3 or TRBV12-4, the J call TRBJ2-2; D is possibly TRBD1 (6 bases). Deletions cut 6 bases from V and 6 bases from J, with 11 bases between. This CDR3 is built from 13 residues. In DNA, the CDR3 is TGTGCCAGCAGCTGGACAGAGTCCGGGGAGCTGTTTTTT. Amino acid sequence: CASSWTESGELFF.

The chain joins TRBV6-4 to TRBJ2-1, with TRBD2 as a possible D gene (7 bases). Looked up from germline, CDR1 is MRHNA and CDR2 is SNTAGT. The CDR3 is made up of 15 amino acids. V was pared by 0 bases and J by 10 bases, with 16 bases between. The CDR3 nucleotides are TGTGCCAGCAGTGACTCGGAGGGGGGGTTTCGGGAGCAGTTCTTC. It encodes CASSDSEGGFREQFF.

This chain joins TRBV18 and TRBJ1-4; no clear D gene. This CDR3 region has 13 residues. Looked up from germline, CDR1 is KGHSH and CDR2 is LQKENI. The V and J ends lost 4 bases and 3 bases respectively, with 6 bases between them. The CDR3 DNA reads TGTGCCAGCTCACAGGGCGCTAATGAAAAACTGTTTTTT. Translating it yields CASSQGANEKLFF.

The rearrangement joins TRBV5-1 to TRBJ1-4, with no clear D. V was shortened by 4 bases and J by 3 bases, with 13 bases between the two germline ends. This CDR3 comprises 15 residues. The germline V gene encodes CDR1 SGHRS and CDR2 YFSETQ. The CDR3 sequence is CASSTALGANEKLFF. The CDR3 DNA reads TGCGCCAGCAGCACCGCATTAGGAGCTAATGAAAAACTGTTTTTT.

The CDR3 nucleotides are TGTGCCAGCAGCTTAGAAGCTAACTATGGCTACACCTTC. Its translation is CASSLEANYGYTF. This chain joins TRBV11-2 and TRBJ1-2, with unresolved D. V lost 0 bases to trimming and J lost 0 bases, with 2 bases between them. The CDR3 runs to 13 residues. The germline V gene has CDR1 SGHAT and CDR2 FQNNGV.

Within the sample, this clone is medium-sized. The chain links TRBV20-1 to TRBJ2-7; 12 positions match TRBD1. The trim removed 3 bases at V and 5 bases at J, leaving 8 bases unmatched. The CDR3 has 15 amino acids. Germline CDR1 DFQATT, CDR2 SNEGSKA (reference sequence). The chain's CDR3 is CSASNPGQGADEQYF. CDR3 bases: TGCAGTGCTAGTAACCCGGGACAGGGGGCTGACGAGCAGTACTTC.

The rearrangement links TRBV9 to TRBJ2-5; D is unresolved. V lost 0 bases to trimming and J lost 7 bases, with 10 bases between them. Per germline, CDR1 SGDLS and CDR2 YYNGEE. CDR3 size: 13 residues. In DNA, the CDR3 is TGTGCCAGCAGCGTAGGATTTGATGGGACCCAGTACTTC. This encodes CASSVGFDGTQYF.

This sequence joins TRBV9 and TRBJ1-1, with D possibly matching TRBD1 (5 bases). CDR1 and CDR2 (germline): SGDLS, YYNGEE. The CDR3 spans 13 residues. V lost 3 bases and J lost 1, with 7 bases in between. Here the CDR3 DNA reads TGTGCCAGCAGCGAGAGGGGGAACACTGAAGCTTTCTTT. This encodes CASSERGNTEAFF. The full variable domain, its missing parts supplied by reference TRBV9 and TRBJ1-1, is DSGVTQTPKHLITATGQRVTLRCSPRSGDLSVYWYQQSLDQGLQFLIQYYNGEERAKGNILERFSAQQFPDLHSELNLSSLELGDSALYFCASSERGNTEAFFGQGTRLTVV.

This clone has just a few counts. This chain's CDR3 is CASSLKRGAYNEQFF. The CDR3 nucleotides read TGTGCCAGCAGCTTGAAGCGGGGGGCTTACAATGAGCAGTTCTTC. The V call is TRBV5-4, the J call TRBJ2-1; 9 nucleotides agree with TRBD2. There are 15 residues in the CDR3. With V trimmed by 1 base and J by 4 bases, 3 bases remained unmatched. Germline CDR1 SGHNT, CDR2 YYREEE (reference sequence).

This chain connects TRBV14 to TRBJ1-1, with D uncertain. Germline CDR1 is SGHDN and CDR2 is FVKESK. V lost 2 bases and J lost 7, with 8 bases in between. The CDR3 totals 12 residues. The CDR3 loop is CASSQWQFEAFF. Here the CDR3 DNA reads TGTGCCAGCAGCCAATGGCAGTTTGAAGCTTTCTTT. The complete variable domain, with remaining parts taken from reference TRBV14 and TRBJ1-1, reads EAGVTQFPSHSVIEKGQTVTLRCDPISGHDNLYWYRRVMGKEIKFLLHFVKESKQDESGMPNNRFLAERTGGTYSTLKVQPAELEDSGVYFCASSQWQFEAFFGQGTRLTVV.

The V call is TRBV7-7, the J call TRBJ2-5; D is perhaps TRBD1 (5 bases). Trimming stripped 3 bases from V and 0 bases from J, with 11 bases between. This CDR3 spans 15 amino acids. Germline assignment: CDR1 SSHAT and CDR2 FNYEAQ (reference sequence). The CDR3 DNA is TGTGCCAGCAGCTTCGGCAGGGTTTACCAAGAGACCCAGTACTTC. This codes for CASSFGRVYQETQYF.

The gene calls are TRBV7-6 and TRBJ2-5; D may be TRBD1 (6 bases). This CDR3 is 14 amino acids long. The V gene's germline CDR1 is SGHVS and CDR2 FNYEAQ. Deletions cut 6 bases from V and 5 bases from J, with 16 bases between. The CDR3 nucleotides are TGTGCCAGCAGAAGTCAGGGGATAGGCGAGACCCAGTACTTC. Its protein product is CASRSQGIGETQYF. Drawing the rest from reference TRBV7-6 and TRBJ2-5, the complete variable domain is GAGVSQSPRYKVTKRGQDVALRCDPISGHVSLYWYRQALGQGPEFLTYFNYEAQQDKSGLPNDRFSAERPEGSISTLTIQRTEQRDSAMYRCASRSQGIGETQYFGPGTRLLVL.

J is TRBJ2-2 and V is TRBV30; no firm D call. Trimming took 3 bases from V and 1 from J, leaving 3 bases between them. The CDR3 is 12 amino acids. Germline CDR1 and CDR2: GTSNPN and SVGIG (reference sequence). The CDR3 DNA is TGTGCCTGGAGCAAGAACACCGGGGAGCTGTTTTTT. As protein: CAWSKNTGELFF.

This chain links TRBV3-1 (or the pseudogene TRBV3-2) with TRBJ1-2; no firm D call. The V end was cut by 1 base, the J end by 4 bases, with 7 bases between. This CDR3 spans 13 amino acids. Germline V lookup: CDR1 LGHDT, CDR2 YNNKEL (reference sequence). The CDR3 is CASSQGLSYGYTF. The CDR3 coding sequence is TGTGCCAGCAGCCAAGGTTTGAGCTATGGCTACACCTTC.

This chain uses TRBV5-1 with TRBJ1-4; D might be TRBD1 (5 bases). This CDR3 contains 15 residues. Germline CDR1 reads SGHRS; CDR2 reads YFSETQ. V was shortened by 1 base and J by 6 bases, with 13 bases between the two germline ends. This chain's CDR3 is CASSLFPGADEKLFF. CDR3 coding DNA: TGCGCCAGCAGCTTGTTTCCCGGGGCCGATGAAAAACTGTTTTTT.

This chain joins TRBV10-2 and TRBJ2-7; 10 positions agree with TRBD2. The germline V gene encodes CDR1 WSHSY and CDR2 SAAADI. Germline trimming cut 7 bases from V and 3 bases from J; bases unmatched to any gene: 6. The CDR3 is 14 residues long. The CDR3: CASIPSGSSYEQYF. In nucleotides, the CDR3 is TGCGCCAGCATTCCTAGCGGGAGCAGCTACGAGCAGTACTTC.

J is TRBJ2-1 and V is TRBV6-5; TRBD2 agrees at 8 bases. Germline loops: CDR1 MNHEY, CDR2 SVGAGI. Trimming took 7 bases from V and 5 from J; bases not matched to a gene: 10. CDR3 size: 15 residues. The CDR3 DNA reads as TGTGCCAGCATCTCCGGGACTAGTGGAGACAATGAGCAGTTCTTC. Its protein product is CASISGTSGDNEQFF.

This clone was counted only a few times. The CDR3 region is CASSVRGGGGEKLFF. The CDR3 DNA reads as TGTGCCAGCAGCGTAAGAGGGGGCGGAGGGGAAAAACTGTTTTTT. This chain links TRBV9 with TRBJ1-4, with TRBD1 matching 7 bases. The V and J ends lost 1 base and 8 bases, in that order; junction bases with no gene match: 8. The germline gives CDR1 SGDLS, CDR2 YYNGEE. The length of the CDR3 is 15 residues.

There are a few counts of this clone. The chain carries TRBV4-1 and TRBJ2-3; no firm D call. Germline V gives CDR1 MGHRA, CDR2 YSYEKL. The length of the CDR3 is 15 residues. V was trimmed by 0 bases and J by 5 bases, leaving 12 bases between them. The CDR3 DNA reads as TGCGCCAGCAGCCAAGATAGAATGCTCCGAGATACGCAGTATTTT. This sequence encodes CASSQDRMLRDTQYF.

This clone was detected only a few times. The CDR3 nucleotides are TGCGCCAGCAGCCAAGAGAGGGGACGGGACAATCAGCCCCAGCATTTT. As protein: CASSQERGRDNQPQHF. The V and J genes are TRBV4-1 and TRBJ1-5; maybe TRBD1 (5 bases). Germline CDR1 is MGHRA and CDR2 is YSYEKL. Trimming removed 0 bases from V and 3 bases from J, with 12 bases in between. The CDR3 runs 16 residues.

This clone was seen a handful of times. The chain links TRBV2 to TRBJ2-1; D gene uncertain. CDR3 size: 14 residues. Germline V gene data show CDR1 as SNHLY and CDR2 as FYNNEI. Between the trimmed V and J ends, which lost 2 bases and 6 bases, there was a span of 11 bases. CDR3 region: CASSEILVSNEQFF. The CDR3 region has the DNA TGTGCCAGCAGTGAAATTTTAGTTTCCAATGAGCAGTTCTTC.

This clone appeared a few times. The chain links TRBV5-8 to TRBJ1-5, with D uncertain. CDR1 and CDR2 (germline): SGHTS, YDEGEE. The germline V and J ends were trimmed by 1 base and 0 bases, with 8 bases remaining between them. The CDR3 consists of 15 residues. The CDR3 here is CASSLQGYSNQPQHF. The DNA for the CDR3 is TGTGCCAGCAGCTTGCAAGGTTATAGCAATCAGCCCCAGCATTTT.

This clone was detected once. The chain uses TRBV10-1 and TRBJ2-7, with D tentatively TRBD2 (5 bases). Germline V CDR1 and CDR2: WNHNN, SYGVQD (reference sequence). V gave up 0 bases and J gave up 2 bases, with 5 bases separating them. CDR3 size: 13 residues. The CDR3 coding sequence is TGCGCCAGCAGTGAGTCGACTACCTACGAGCAGTACTTC. Translating it yields CASSESTTYEQYF.

This clone was counted a few times. The V and J genes are TRBV3-1 (or the pseudogene TRBV3-2) and TRBJ1-3; 7 bases map to TRBD1. Germline V gene sequence: CDR1 LGHDT, CDR2 YNNKEL (reference sequence). Germline trimming cut 0 bases from V and 3 bases from J; bases unmatched to any gene: 5. The CDR3 has 16 residues. CDR3 protein: CASSQEPQGFGNTIYF. The CDR3 DNA follows: TGTGCCAGCAGCCAAGAACCACAGGGGTTTGGAAACACCATATATTTT.